The sequence of this T cell receptor beta chain was determined in a study of T cell repertoires in cytomegalovirus infection. Turning to the study itself: Recently identified HLA-C-restricted CMV epitopes were used, and well-studied HLA-B-restricted CMV epitopes were used as well. Public TCR beta signatures indicated both CMV infection and matching HLA type.

Using its own MiXCR run on the reads, TCRdb lists one record per CDR3 protein. The table lists about 350,000 distinct CDR3 sequences, around a third of them singletons. This clonotype was seen a handful of times. Its antigen is unidentified. The germline gives CDR1 WSHSY, CDR2 SAAADI. This CDR3 is built from 13 residues. Trimming removed 3 bases at V and 10 bases at J, with 13 bases between. Findings of the study overall: The ex vivo response was dominated by HLA-C-restricted CMV-specific TCR beta clonotypes.

The chain is built from TRBV10-2 and TRBJ2-1, with unresolved D. The material sequenced was cultured PBMCs, taken from culture after CMV antigen stimulation. This sequence originates from a human donor in good health (CMV status not recorded). Some clones in this sample may be carry-over from other donors' samples. The CDR3 nucleotides read TGCGCCAGCAGTGACTACAGCGAGGAGGAGCAGTTCTTC. It encodes CASSDYSEEEQFF.